This T cell receptor (beta chain) was profiled in a study of T cell repertoires in cytomegalovirus infection. Study information: In public TCR beta signatures, there were indications of both CMV infection and matching HLA type. Overall study findings and caveats: The study identified carriers of CMV plus the relevant HLA from cumulative public TCR beta family frequency. Ex vivo, HLA-C-restricted CMV-specific TCR beta clonotypes prevailed over the rest of the response.

Comments on this clonotype: The antigen is unknown.

The CDR3 runs to 16 residues. Germline CDR1 is DFQATT and CDR2 is SNEGSKA (reference sequence). V shed 0 bases, J shed 2 bases, and the junction held 7 bases outside the gene matches. TCRdb used MiXCR to reprocess the reads, holding one entry per CDR3 protein. The sample shows roughly 500,000 distinct CDR3 sequences, 16% of them seen only once. The sequence derives from a human donor in good health (CMV status not recorded). Some clones in this sample may be carry-over from other donors' samples. This chain links TRBV20-1 with TRBJ1-5; TRBD1 matches 7 bases. Sequencing was done on a sample of CD8+ T cells from PBMCs. CDR3: CSARDPQGGRNQPQHF. The CDR3, as DNA: TGCAGTGCTAGAGATCCGCAGGGGGGTCGCAATCAGCCCCAGCATTTT.